This T cell receptor beta chain derives from a study of T cell responses to AZD1222 COVID-19 vaccine. As regards this clone: Its antigen is still unknown.

Produced via immunoSEQ multiplex PCR; TCRdb's table is partial and in-frame only. The sample consists of approximately 160,000 clones, about 92% of them appearing once. From germline, CDR1 is LNHDA and CDR2 SQIVND (reference sequence). Trimming left V 2 bases short and J 8 bases short, with 10 bases between. The CDR3 contains 13 residues. Study-level findings and limits: There were mostly white British donors and more females than males, and clonal diversity was possibly underestimated.

This specimen consisted of peripheral blood, obtained on day 0 of AZD1222 vaccination. V gene TRBV19 combines with J gene TRBJ1-5; D remains unclear. This sequence originates from an adult in good health. CDR3 region: CASSISGLEPQHF. The CDR3 DNA is TGTGCCAGTAGTATATCCGGCCTCGAGCCCCAGCATTTT.